Listed here are 21 T cell receptor beta chains from one sample, sequenced in a study of T-cell memory formation after mild COVID-19. TCRdb reprocessed the 5' RACE reads with MiXCR, giving one entry per CDR3 protein. Here the sample spans roughly 320,000 distinct CDR3 sequences, 25% to 30% being singletons. The sample was PBMCs or a T cell subset sorted from them (not recorded which). The receptors stem from an adult woman who had mild COVID-19 (a few samples of this study predate the infection). Cell type and time point are not known.

The V call is TRBV7-2, the J call TRBJ2-2, with D perhaps matching TRBD1 or TRBD2 (6 bases each). Trimming cost V 4 bases and J 4 bases, with 13 bases left between them. Germline CDR1 and CDR2: SGHTA and FQGNSA. CDR3 length equals 15 residues. CDR3 DNA: TGTGCCAGCAGCTACGAAGGGGGGACCACCGGGGAGCTGTTTTTT. Translation: CASSYEGGTTGELFF.

This clonotype has only a few counts. The gene calls are TRBV30 and TRBJ2-7; maybe TRBD1 (5 bases). CDR1 and CDR2 (germline): GTSNPN, SVGIG (reference sequence). V shed 5 bases and J shed 3 bases, with 11 bases lying between them. The CDR3 sequence is 12 residues long. The CDR3 spells CAWGHLLYEQYF. The CDR3 bases are TGTGCCTGGGGACATCTGCTCTACGAGCAGTACTTC.

The V and J genes are TRBV29-1 and TRBJ2-5, with unresolved D. The CDR3 totals 11 residues. CDR1 is SQVTM, CDR2 ANQGSEA, per germline. V lost 5 bases, J lost 1 base, and 5 bases lay in between. The CDR3 sequence: CSVLIQETQYF. Here the CDR3 DNA reads TGCAGCGTTCTTATCCAAGAGACCCAGTACTTC.

This clonotype was detected many times. V and J are TRBV12-3 or TRBV12-4 and TRBJ2-7, with 7 bases that match TRBD2. This CDR3 spans 14 amino acids. With 5 bases clipped from V and 2 bases from J, the junction kept 6 bases outside the gene matches. The DNA of the CDR3 is TGTGCCAGCAGTGAAACCGGGACTACCTACGAGCAGTACTTC. Its protein product is CASSETGTTYEQYF.

A few counts support this clonotype. The rearrangement links TRBV11-2 to TRBJ2-5, with D unclear. Per germline, CDR1 SGHAT and CDR2 FQNNGV. This CDR3 region has 15 residues. V was pared by 3 bases and J by 2 bases, with 13 bases between. CDR3 protein: CASSFRRQAQETQYF. In nucleotides, the CDR3 is TGTGCCAGCAGCTTTAGAAGGCAGGCTCAAGAGACCCAGTACTTC.

This chain connects TRBV4-2 to TRBJ2-5; D is possibly TRBD2 (6 bases). Germline V gene sequence: CDR1 LGHNA, CDR2 YNFKEQ. CDR3 length: 16 residues. Trimming left V 0 bases short and J 5 bases short, with 16 bases between. The DNA for the CDR3 is TGTGCCAGCAGCCAAGATTGGAGGGGCGGGCGGGAGACCCAGTACTTC. It codes for CASSQDWRGGRETQYF.

V gene TRBV12-3 or TRBV12-4 combines with J gene TRBJ1-2; 7 bases agree with TRBD1. J was trimmed by 5 bases and V by 4 bases; bases with no gene match: 7. This CDR3 has 14 residues. CDR3 residues: CASSSGQPGYGYTF. CDR3 DNA: TGTGCCAGCAGTTCGGGACAGCCAGGGTATGGCTACACCTTC.

The rearrangement uses TRBV7-2 and TRBJ1-1, with a tentative D call TRBD1 (5 bases). The length of the CDR3 is 15 residues. The V and J ends lost 4 bases and 1 base respectively, with 13 bases between them. Germline values: CDR1 SGHTA, CDR2 FQGNSA. The CDR3 sequence is CASSSTGTGNTEAFF. CDR3 nucleotide sequence: TGTGCCAGCAGCTCAACCGGGACGGGGAACACTGAAGCTTTCTTT. The complete variable domain, with remaining parts taken from reference TRBV7-2 and TRBJ1-1, reads GAGVSQSPSNKVTEKGKDVELRCDPISGHTALYWYRQSLGQGLEFLIYFQGNSAPDKSGLPSDRFSAERTGGSVSTLTIQRTQQEDSAVYLCASSSTGTGNTEAFFGQGTRLTVV.

The chain joins TRBV6-5 to TRBJ2-3; a possible D gene is TRBD2 (6 bases). Germline CDR1 reads MNHEY; CDR2 reads SVGAGI. The CDR3 consists of 15 residues. V lost 7 bases, J lost 2 bases, and 16 bases lay in between. Here the CDR3 reads CASTLRGLTTDTQYF. CDR3 sequence (DNA): TGTGCCAGCACTCTACGGGGACTCACCACAGATACGCAGTATTTT.

This clonotype was recorded a few times. This sequence joins TRBV12-3 or TRBV12-4 and TRBJ2-1, with TRBD1 matching over 12 bases. Trimming removed 6 bases from V and 7 bases from J; junction bases left unmatched: 10. The length of the CDR3 is 16 residues. CDR3 coding DNA: TGTGCCAGCAGATCTGGGACAGGGGGCTCGGGAAATGAGCAGTTCTTC. Translation: CASRSGTGGSGNEQFF.

This clonotype showed up just a few times. This chain uses TRBV11-2 with TRBJ2-1; tentatively, D is TRBD2 (6 bases). The CDR3 is 16 amino acids. V lost 5 bases and J lost 5, with 19 bases in between. Germline CDR1 SGHAT, CDR2 FQNNGV. CDR3 coding DNA: TGTGCCAGCAGCCACTTACGCGGGGAGCGCAACAATGAGCAGTTCTTC. Amino acid sequence: CASSHLRGERNNEQFF.

This clonotype came up a few times. The chain recombines TRBV4-1 with TRBJ2-3, with a weak D call TRBD2 (6 bases). This CDR3 region has 16 residues. The ends were cut back, 1 base at V and 2 bases at J, with 13 bases in the middle. Germline lookup yields CDR1 MGHRA and CDR2 YSYEKL. CDR3 coding DNA: TGCGCCAGCAGCCAAGGGTGGACTATCGTCACAGATACGCAGTATTTT. As protein: CASSQGWTIVTDTQYF.

This chain connects TRBV10-3 to TRBJ1-1; 11 bases line up with TRBD1. Germline V CDR1 and CDR2: ENHRY, SYGVKD. The J segment lost 0 bases and the V segment lost 9 bases, leaving 6 bases of the junction unmatched. The CDR3 extends over 15 amino acids. CDR3 loop: CAIGQGALMNTEAFF. As DNA, the CDR3 is TGTGCCATAGGACAGGGGGCCCTCATGAACACTGAAGCTTTCTTT.

A few counts support this clonotype. This chain joins TRBV7-3 and TRBJ2-2; D remains ambiguous. Germline V CDR1 and CDR2: SGHTA, FQGTGA. The germline V and J ends were trimmed by 6 bases and 2 bases, with 4 bases remaining between them. The CDR3 spans 12 residues. The CDR3 region is CASRDNTGELFF. CDR3 DNA: TGTGCCAGCAGAGATAACACCGGGGAGCTGTTTTTT.

The CDR3 nucleotides read TGCAGTGCTAGAGTGTTACAGGGGGTCGAGACCCAGTACTTC. Protein sequence: CSARVLQGVETQYF. This rearrangement joins TRBV20-1 to TRBJ2-5, with 8 bases lining up with TRBD1. CDR1 DFQATT and CDR2 SNEGSKA come from the germline V gene (reference sequence). Trimming at V came to 1 base and at J to 5 bases, leaving 6 bases not matched to a gene. The CDR3 consists of 14 residues.

The rearrangement uses TRBV12-3 or TRBV12-4 and TRBJ1-2; the match to TRBD1 covers 7 bases. This CDR3 region has 13 residues. After removal of 8 bases from V and 7 bases from J, the junction contained 10 bases not matched to a gene. The CDR3 region is CASAFEGASGYTF. The CDR3 DNA reads as TGTGCCAGCGCATTCGAGGGGGCAAGTGGCTACACCTTC.

The chain recombines TRBV20-1 with TRBJ1-4; possible D gene TRBD1, 5 bases. V was shortened by 5 bases and J by 11 bases, with 24 bases between the two germline ends. Germline V gene data show CDR1 as DFQATT and CDR2 as SNEGSKA (reference sequence). The CDR3 has 15 amino acids. The CDR3 DNA reads as TGCAGTGCTGGGGCGACCGGGTTTGGTGGGGACAAACTGTTTTTT. It translates to CSAGATGFGGDKLFF.

V usage is TRBV11-3 and J usage is TRBJ1-1; perhaps TRBD1 as D (6 bases). The length of the CDR3 is 14 residues. Per germline, CDR1 SGHNT and CDR2 YENEEA. The V gene lost 4 bases and the J gene lost 3 bases, with 12 bases spanning the gap. CDR3 amino acids: CASSSGHADTEAFF. DNA for the CDR3: TGTGCCAGCAGCTCGGGACATGCGGACACTGAAGCTTTCTTT.

This clonotype has more than one count but fewer than ten. J is TRBJ2-7 and V is TRBV3-1; D tentatively fits TRBD1 or TRBD2 (6 bases each). CDR1 and CDR2 from the germline V gene are LGHDT and YNNKEL (reference sequence). V was trimmed by 1 base and J by 3 bases, leaving 19 bases between them. There are 17 residues in the CDR3. The CDR3 here is CASSQVGAGPPFYEQYF. CDR3 sequence (DNA): TGTGCCAGCAGCCAAGTGGGGGCGGGGCCCCCTTTCTACGAGCAGTACTTC.

DNA for the CDR3: TGTGCCAGCAGCTTAGCAGGGGAGGTCGGCTACACCTTC. Protein sequence: CASSLAGEVGYTF. J is TRBJ1-2 and V is TRBV7-2; maybe TRBD1 (5 bases). CDR3 length: 13 amino acids. Germline V CDR1 and CDR2: SGHTA, FQGNSA. V lost 0 bases and J lost 8, with 10 bases in between.

The chain links TRBV5-1 to TRBJ2-3, with D perhaps TRBD2 (6 bases). V lost 4 bases and J lost 4, with 28 bases in between. This CDR3 spans 19 amino acids. Germline CDR1 reads SGHRS; CDR2 reads YFSETQ. The CDR3 here is CASSRRGTAPASQADTQYF. The CDR3 region has the DNA TGCGCCAGCAGCCGGCGCGGGACCGCACCTGCTAGTCAAGCAGATACGCAGTATTTT.